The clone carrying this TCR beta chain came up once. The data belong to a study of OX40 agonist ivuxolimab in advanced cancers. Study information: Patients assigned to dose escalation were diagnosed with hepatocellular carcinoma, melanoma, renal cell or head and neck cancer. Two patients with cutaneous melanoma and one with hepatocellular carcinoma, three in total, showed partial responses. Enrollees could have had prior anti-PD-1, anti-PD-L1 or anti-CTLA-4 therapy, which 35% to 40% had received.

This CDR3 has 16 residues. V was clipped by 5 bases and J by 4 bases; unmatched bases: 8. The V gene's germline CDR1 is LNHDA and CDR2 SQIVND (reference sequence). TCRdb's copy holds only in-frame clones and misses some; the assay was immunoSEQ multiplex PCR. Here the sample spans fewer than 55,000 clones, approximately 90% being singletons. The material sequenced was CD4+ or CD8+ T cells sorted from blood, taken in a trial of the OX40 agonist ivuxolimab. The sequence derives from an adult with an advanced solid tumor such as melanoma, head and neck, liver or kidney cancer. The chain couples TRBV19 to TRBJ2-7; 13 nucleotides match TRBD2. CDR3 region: CASSFRTSGGGYEQYF. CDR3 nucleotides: TGTGCCAGTAGTTTTCGGACTAGCGGGGGCGGATACGAGCAGTACTTC.